This is a list of T cell receptor beta chains from one sample in a study of shared T cell receptors in the human thymus. The table came from immunoSEQ multiplex PCR; TCRdb's copy has only in-frame clones and leaves some out. The table lists fewer than 700,000 clones, around nine tenths of them singletons. This sample also belongs to another study, concerning human thymus T cells.

Specimen: thymocytes. Receptor source: a boy younger than two with a congenital heart defect. Both conserved end residues are trimmed from each CDR3.

V gene	J gene	CDR3 protein
TRBV30	TRBJ2-7	ASSSGTSGVIYEQY
TRBV2	TRBJ2-5	ARGQGVETQY
TRBV14	TRBJ2-2	ASSPMGQGKGGELF
TRBV11-2	TRBJ2-5	ASSFHRCGETQY
TRBV23-1	TRBJ2-1	ASSQSLGGGFPDPYNEQF
TRBV6-1	TRBJ2-3	ASSELGSGRKDTQY
TRBV5-6	TRBJ2-3	ASSRRLARDTQY
TRBV4-3	TRBJ2-3	ASSQAGQGRTDTQY
TRBV4-2	TRBJ2-7	ASSQDRREGPRDEQY
TRBV6-6	TRBJ2-7	ASSRGTGNPYEQY
TRBV30	TRBJ2-3	AWSSTSRGTDTQY